The clone carrying this TCR beta chain was seen repeatedly, ten times or more. No antigen is known for it. The sample comes from a study of regulatory T cells in long-lasting Graves disease. The V and J ends lost 1 base and 4 bases respectively, with 11 bases between them. Germline V CDR1 and CDR2: SQVTM, ANQGSEA. CDR3 length: 13 residues. Sequencing libraries for TCR beta were prepared with iRepertoire HTBI primers and Arm-PCR of CDR3 regions. One entry per CDR3 protein results from TCRdb running MiXCR on the multiplex PCR reads. The table records under 500,000 distinct CDR3 sequences, about a sixth of them present only once. The study, taken as a whole, reports: Relative to new patients (roughly 970), persistent patients exhibited greater sharing of public clonotypes (around 3,000).

Time point of the sample: newly diagnosed GD, antithyroid drugs for less than 3 months. PBMCs provided the RNA from which the TCR library was made. The same sample was also used in a study of T cells in Graves' hyperthyroidism and ophthalmopathy.

V gene TRBV29-1 combines with J gene TRBJ2-7; possible D gene TRBD1, 6 bases. This sequence originates from a woman in her twenties or thirties with Graves disease. The specimen comprised peripheral blood mononuclear cells (PBMCs), sampled at new diagnosis, from a patient treated with antithyroid drugs. CDR3 loop: CSVEGTETYEQYF. The DNA for the CDR3 is TGCAGCGTTGAAGGGACAGAGACTTACGAGCAGTACTTC.